This T cell receptor (beta chain) was found in a study of T cell repertoires in cytomegalovirus infection. This clonotype showed up many times. Antigen specificity is unknown. Broader study findings: Carriers of CMV plus the relevant HLA were identified by cumulative public TCR beta family frequency.

Germline CDR1 MGHDK, CDR2 SYGVNS. Trimming took 2 bases from V and 6 from J; bases not matched to a gene: 8. This CDR3 comprises 15 residues. Each CDR3 protein is one row after TCRdb ran MiXCR on the reads. The sample contains about 280,000 distinct CDR3 sequences, around 20% of which appear only once. The sample here was cultured PBMCs, taken from culture after CMV antigen stimulation. This TCR was recovered from a human donor in good health (CMV status not recorded). Some clones in this sample may be carry-over from other donors' samples. This chain joins TRBV25-1 and TRBJ2-7, with 9 bases lining up with TRBD2. The CDR3 loop is CASSEGGSGRSEQYF. The CDR3 DNA sequence: TGTGCCAGCAGTGAAGGGGGTAGCGGGAGAAGCGAGCAGTACTTC.